This TCR beta chain emerged from a study of regulatory T cells in long-lasting Graves disease. Study conclusions and caveats: Having few samples may have compromised the accuracy. The work looked only at peripheral blood and did not look at thyroid tissue.

The time point is: newly diagnosed GD, antithyroid drugs for less than 3 months. PBMC RNA served as the TCR library source. Patients were enrolled at an endocrinology department in Xi'an, China. Relying on iRepertoire HTBI primers and Arm-PCR of CDR3 regions, the team built TCR beta libraries. TCRdb reprocessed the multiplex PCR reads via MiXCR and lists one record per CDR3 protein. This sample has 250,000 or so distinct CDR3 sequences; 20% occur once, and the top ten carry approximately 15%. This clonotype was counted many times. Its antigen is as yet unknown. This CDR3 has 16 amino acids. The germline V gene encodes CDR1 MNHEY and CDR2 SMNVEV (reference sequence). After removal of 7 bases from V and 5 bases from J, the junction contained 16 bases not matched to a gene.

Sequenced material: peripheral blood mononuclear cells (PBMCs), taken at new diagnosis, from a patient treated with antithyroid drugs. The genes are TRBV27 and TRBJ2-7; 8 bases align to TRBD2. This TCR derives from a female donor with Graves disease. CDR3 region: CASTPLVAGTTHEQYF. CDR3 nucleotides: TGTGCCAGCACCCCTTTGGTAGCGGGGACTACCCACGAGCAGTACTTC.